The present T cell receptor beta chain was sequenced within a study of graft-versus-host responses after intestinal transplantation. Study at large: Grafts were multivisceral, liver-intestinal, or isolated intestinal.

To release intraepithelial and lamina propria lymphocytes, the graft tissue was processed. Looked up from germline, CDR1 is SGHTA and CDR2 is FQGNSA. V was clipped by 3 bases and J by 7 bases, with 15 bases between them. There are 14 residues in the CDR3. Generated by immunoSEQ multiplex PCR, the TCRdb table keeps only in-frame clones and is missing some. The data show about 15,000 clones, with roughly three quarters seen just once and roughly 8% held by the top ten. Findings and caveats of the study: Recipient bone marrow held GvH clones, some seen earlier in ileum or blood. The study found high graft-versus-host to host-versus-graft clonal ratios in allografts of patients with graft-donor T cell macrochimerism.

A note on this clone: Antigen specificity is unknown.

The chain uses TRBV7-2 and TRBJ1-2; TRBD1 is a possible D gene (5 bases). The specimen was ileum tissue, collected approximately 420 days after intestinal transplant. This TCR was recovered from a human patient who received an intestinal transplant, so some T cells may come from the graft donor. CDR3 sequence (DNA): TGTGCCAGCAGCTTCGCTCAGGGTGGTTTTGGCTACACCTTC. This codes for CASSFAQGGFGYTF.